Reported below is one TCR beta chain. No antigen is known for it. Base qualities were left out, and no much larger clone turns up one base away. TCR CDR3 regions were amplified from genomic DNA by multiplex PCR using the deep immunoSEQ assay. Extracted genomic DNA from each cell subset was distributed evenly across all wells of several immunoSEQ 96-well plates, and each plate was treated as a replicate. For sorted subsets, approximately 190 ng genomic DNA, equal to 25,000 to 35,000 T cell genomes, was loaded into each replicate PCR. Purified libraries were quantified with a Qubit 3.0 fluorometer, sized on a Bioanalyzer 2100, and re-quantified with the KAPA Library Quantification kit. Every immunoSEQ 96-well plate was sequenced on a separate single-read 150-cycle Illumina NextSeq 550 flow cell. For the original study's pipeline: The immunoSEQ output contained only junctional sequences without quality scores, so filtering could not match that applied to full-length reads. To assign V/J genes and CDR3, sequences were annotated using PyIR, a Python wrapper for IgBLAST v1.9, with IMGT germline references. Reads were filtered out if the reads had weak V/J assignments (E-value above 1e-6), no CDR3, stop codons, out-of-frame junctions, or ambiguous translated residues. V3J clonotypes were defined as sequences sharing the same inferred V gene, J gene, and CDR3 amino acid sequence. The percentage overlap between two repertoires was calculated by dividing the number of shared unique clonotypes by the size of the smaller repertoire. Three approaches were used to assess repertoire richness: RTK rarefaction, the Chao1 estimator, and Recon v2.1 estimates of unobserved clonotypes. For all TCRbeta clonotypes obtained by the gDNA method from four donors, generation probabilities were computed with OLGA. Imported from immuneACCESS, the table was reduced by TCRdb to in-frame sequences with V and J called. These copies leave out some clones; in studies compared against another copy, an unresolved V gene accounts for under half, and the cause of the remainder is not known. V and J calls and clone size follow that table, whereas D and trimming were derived from the DNA. For this sample there are about 990,000 clones; approximately 80% appear just once. The biggest ten clones account for under 0.8% of the sample.

CDR1 is given as SGHDT and CDR2 as YYEEEE, both from the germline V gene. At the junction V is shortened by 3 bases and J by 6 bases; bases outside the gene matches: 5. Measured from the cysteine to the phenylalanine, the CDR3 is 15 residues long. The only DNA kept is the CDR3, 45 bases in frame from the first base. The donors were healthy, HIV-negative adults who had no recently reported acute infections or vaccinations. Every donor was a Caucasian adult living in Nashville, Tennessee, USA. Magnetic negative selection was used to enrich CD4+ T cells, after which naive cells were positively selected on CD45RA and the negative fraction became the memory subset. Blood was obtained by leukapheresis, after which PBMCs were separated by Ficoll-Histopaque density gradient centrifugation and cryopreserved in liquid nitrogen vapor phase. Analytical flow cytometry was used to check the purity and quantity of every magnetically sorted T cell population. From each sorted fraction, genomic DNA was isolated and quantified by UV absorbance on a Nanodrop 2000c.

These data belong to a study of shared clonotypes between healthy human individuals (dated by TCRdb to the early 2020s). General notes on the study: A couple of women and three men aged 18 to 49 years were included in the cohort. To estimate repertoire size and how much clonotype sharing occurs between individuals, the study deeply sequenced the blood TCR repertoires of 4 to 6 healthy adults. Between about 0.94 and 8.9 billion PBMCs per donor were obtained by leukapheresis. Different laboratories and diverse techniques were used to prepare libraries and sequence TCR repertoires, to increase sequencing depth and limit assay-specific biases. For each donor, three plates each were used for CD4 naive and CD4 memory, two plates were used for CD8 naive, and one plate was used for CD8 memory. What the study reported, not specific to this receptor: Because the study included a small number of donors, the genetic and exposure-history diversity represented was limited. Estimated clonotype richness was generally larger for naive than for memory subsets. Rarefaction of sorted-subset datasets indicated incomplete sequencing despite the large sequencing depth. Across a handful of donors, about 4.5% of naive CD4, approximately 3.6% of naive CD8, under 2.5% of memory CD4, and 0.3% to 0.45% of memory CD8 clonotypes were shared. Compared with non-shared clonotypes, the clonotypes found in all four sorted-subset donors had higher generation probabilities. Sampling was restricted to blood, and TCR repertoires in tissue are likely to differ from TCR repertoires in blood. Pairwise subsampling led to the expectation that sequencing depth would affect the degree of clonotype sharing among donors.

The sequencing sample was made of memory CD4+ T cells from PBMCs. The cell subset or site label for this specimen denotes: CD45RA-negative fraction. The chain is assembled from TRBV5-6 and TRBJ2-1; TRBD2 matches 11 bases in the middle. The receptor comes from a man aged 18-30 years in good health. Some clones in this sample may be carry-over from other donors' samples. The bases are TGTGCCAGCAGCTACGGACTAGCGGGCCTCAATGAGCAGTTCTTC. It codes for CASSYGLAGLNEQFF.